Described below is a single TCR beta chain sequence and its context. Germline V lookup: CDR1 LNHDA, CDR2 SQIVND (reference sequence). V was shortened by 5 bases and J by 5 bases, with 16 bases between the two germline ends. The CDR3 sequence is 14 residues long. This specimen belongs to a study of blood T cell repertoires in COVID-19. Study-wide context: T cells, B-cell-depleted T cells, or PBMCs provided the cDNA or gDNA that served as material.

Per the original data handling: Reference gene primer amplification gave nucleated cell count estimates. Assay used: immunoSEQ multiplex PCR; TCRdb lists only in-frame clones, some missing. Clone size and the V and J calls come from that table; the DNA yielded D and trimming. The sample lists about 490,000 clones; 70% to 90% were seen once. The genes are TRBV19 and TRBJ2-7; D perhaps matches TRBD1 (5 bases). Sequencing was performed on peripheral blood. This clonotype was sampled from a human donor in a cohort sampled during active COVID-19. CDR3 coding DNA: TGTGCCAGTAGTTTGGGCAGGGCGAGCCACGAGCAGTACTTC. This sequence encodes CASSLGRASHEQYF.